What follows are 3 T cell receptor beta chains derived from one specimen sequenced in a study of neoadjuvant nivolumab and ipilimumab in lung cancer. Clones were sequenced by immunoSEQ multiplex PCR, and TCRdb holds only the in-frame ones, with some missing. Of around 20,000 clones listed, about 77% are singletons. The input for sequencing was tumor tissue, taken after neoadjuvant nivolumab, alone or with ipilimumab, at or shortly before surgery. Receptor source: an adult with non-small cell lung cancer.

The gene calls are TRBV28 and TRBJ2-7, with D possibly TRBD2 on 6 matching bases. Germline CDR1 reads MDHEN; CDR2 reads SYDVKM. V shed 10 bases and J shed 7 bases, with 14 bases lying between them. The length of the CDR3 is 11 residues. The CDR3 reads CATDGGKEQYF. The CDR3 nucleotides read TGTGCCACCGATGGCGGGAAAGAGCAGTACTTC.

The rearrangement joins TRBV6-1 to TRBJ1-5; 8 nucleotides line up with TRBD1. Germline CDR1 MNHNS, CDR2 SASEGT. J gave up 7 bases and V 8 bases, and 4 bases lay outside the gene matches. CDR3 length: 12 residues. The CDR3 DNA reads TGTGCCAGCGGACAGGGAATCCAGCCCCAGCATTTT. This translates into CASGQGIQPQHF.

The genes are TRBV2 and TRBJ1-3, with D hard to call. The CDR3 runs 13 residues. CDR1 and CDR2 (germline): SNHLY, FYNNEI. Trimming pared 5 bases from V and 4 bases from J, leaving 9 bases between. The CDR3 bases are TGTGCCAGCAGTCAGGATCCCGGAAACACCATATATTTT. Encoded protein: CASSQDPGNTIYF.